These 26 T cell receptor beta chains came from one sample sequenced in a study of technical replicates of blood from several donors. Data came from immunoSEQ multiplex PCR; TCRdb stores just in-frame clones and leaves some out. The table lists about 100,000 clones, around 95% of them singletons. The sample consisted of T cells isolated from PBMCs. The receptors derive from a human donor in good health.

The J gene is TRBJ2-7, the V gene TRBV14; D possibly corresponds to TRBD2 (6 bases). Trimming left V 6 bases short and J 5 bases short, with 17 bases between. The CDR3 covers 14 residues. Germline values: CDR1 SGHDN, CDR2 FVKESK. The CDR3 loop reads CASRLGREGDEQYF. As DNA, the CDR3 is TGTGCCAGCAGGTTAGGGCGGGAAGGCGACGAGCAGTACTTC.

V is TRBV5-1 and J is TRBJ2-3, with TRBD2 matching over 7 bases. The CDR3 loop spans 15 amino acids. The germline V gene has CDR1 SGHRS and CDR2 YFSETQ. Germline trimming cut 5 bases from V and 0 bases from J; bases unmatched to any gene: 6. The CDR3 region is CASRDGRSSTDTQYF. DNA for the CDR3: TGCGCCAGCAGGGACGGGAGGAGTAGCACAGATACGCAGTATTTT.

J is TRBJ2-1 and V is TRBV13; D remains unclear. The germline CDR1 and CDR2 sequences are PRHDT and FYEKMQ (reference sequence). V was trimmed by 1 base and J by 7 bases, leaving 11 bases between them. The CDR3 spans 14 residues. The CDR3 loop is CASSLAPGPNEQFF. In DNA, the CDR3 is TGTGCCAGCAGCTTAGCCCCTGGGCCTAATGAGCAGTTCTTC.

The chain carries TRBV11-2 and TRBJ2-3; TRBD1 matches at 7 bases. This CDR3 region has 15 residues. The germline gives CDR1 SGHAT, CDR2 FQNNGV. V lost 1 base, J lost 4 bases, and 5 bases stayed unmatched. The CDR3 DNA sequence: TGTGCCAGCAGCTTAGCCTGGCAGGGGGCAGATACGCAGTATTTT. As protein: CASSLAWQGADTQYF.

The rearrangement uses TRBV28 and TRBJ2-5, with 8 positions matching TRBD1. The CDR3 loop spans 18 amino acids. The germline gives CDR1 MDHEN, CDR2 SYDVKM. Unmatched junction bases numbered 14, after V lost 3 bases and J lost 2 bases. In DNA form, the CDR3 reads TGTGCCAGCAGTTTCCCCACATCACGACAGGGGCCACAAGAGACCCAGTACTTC. Amino acids: CASSFPTSRQGPQETQYF.

The chain links TRBV21-1 to TRBJ2-7; the DNA was not compared with TRBD1, the D call given in the table. TRBV21-1 is noted as a pseudogene. The CDR3 extends over 15 amino acids. The CDR3 DNA sequence: TGTGCCAGCAGGTCGGACAGGGGCCGCTCCTACGAGCAGTACTTC. Protein product: CASRSDRGRSYEQYF.

The rearrangement links TRBV19 to TRBJ2-3, with a possible D match to TRBD2 (6 bases). Germline-derived CDR1 and CDR2 are LNHDA and SQIVND (reference sequence). V was trimmed by 4 bases and J by 1 base, leaving 15 bases between them. The CDR3 runs 16 residues. CDR3: CASSTYSGSGTDTQYF. Written as DNA, the CDR3 is TGTGCCAGTAGTACATATAGCGGTTCGGGCACAGATACGCAGTATTTT.

V gene TRBV7-9 combines with J gene TRBJ2-1; D gene ambiguous. The V gene's germline CDR1 is SEHNR and CDR2 FQNEAQ (reference sequence). This CDR3 has 12 amino acids. Trimming left V 4 bases short and J 7 bases short, with 8 bases between. This CDR3 reads CASSSPLNEQFF. CDR3 nucleotide sequence: TGTGCCAGCAGCTCCCCACTTAATGAGCAGTTCTTC.

The chain links TRBV28 to TRBJ2-3; TRBD2 might be the D (5 bases). Looked up from germline, CDR1 is MDHEN and CDR2 is SYDVKM. CDR3 size: 14 residues. Trimming left V 3 bases short and J 1 base short, with 8 bases between. CDR3 sequence: CASSFSVGTDTQYF. CDR3 nucleotides: TGTGCCAGCAGTTTTAGCGTAGGCACAGATACGCAGTATTTT.

This chain uses TRBV6-1 with TRBJ2-6; 7 bases are a match to TRBD1. Germline CDR1 is MNHNS and CDR2 is SASEGT. The CDR3 has 18 residues. Unmatched junction bases numbered 7, after V lost 2 bases and J lost 0 bases. CDR3 region: CASSERQGYGSGANVLTF. Written as DNA, the CDR3 is TGTGCCAGCAGTGAACGACAGGGATATGGCTCTGGGGCCAACGTCCTGACTTTC.

The chain links TRBV7-3 to TRBJ2-3, with 8 nucleotides matching TRBD1. Germline CDR1 SGHTA, CDR2 FQGTGA. The trim removed 4 bases at V and 5 bases at J, leaving 5 bases unmatched. The CDR3 contains 14 residues. The CDR3 loop is CASSSGQGVDTQYF. CDR3 in DNA: TGTGCCAGCAGCTCCGGACAGGGAGTAGATACGCAGTATTTT.

This clone was detected once. The V gene is TRBV27, the J gene TRBJ2-3; 8 nucleotides agree with TRBD2. The ends lost 1 base at V and 4 bases at J; junction bases unmatched: 4. From germline, CDR1 is MNHEY and CDR2 SMNVEV (reference sequence). The CDR3 runs 15 residues. CDR3 sequence: CASSLLAAGADTQYF. The CDR3 DNA reads TGTGCCAGCAGTTTATTAGCAGCGGGAGCAGATACGCAGTATTTT.

In DNA, the CDR3 is TGTGCCTGGAGCCCCATTGGGGCCAACGTCCTGACTTTC. This encodes CAWSPIGANVLTF. This chain connects TRBV30 to TRBJ2-6; D uncertain. The CDR3 is 13 residues long. The V end was cut by 3 bases, the J end by 3 bases, with 6 bases between. Germline V gives CDR1 GTSNPN, CDR2 SVGIG (reference sequence).

V is TRBV11-2 and J is TRBJ2-7; 7 bases are a match to TRBD2. The CDR3 length is 17 residues. V lost 5 bases, J lost 1 base, and 14 bases stayed unmatched. Per germline, CDR1 SGHAT and CDR2 FQNNGV. CDR3 protein: CASSPGRGGRRSYEQYF. CDR3 sequence (DNA): TGTGCCAGCAGCCCCGGTCGCGGGGGTCGAAGATCCTACGAGCAGTACTTC.

The rearrangement links TRBV20-1 to TRBJ1-4, with D hard to call. Trimming took 3 bases from V and 10 from J, leaving 9 bases between them. The CDR3 is 11 residues long. Germline loops: CDR1 DFQATT, CDR2 SNEGSKA (reference sequence). Written as DNA, the CDR3 is TGCAGTGCTAGGGTCCCGGGAAAACTGTTTTTT. Its protein is CSARVPGKLFF.

This chain links TRBV2 with TRBJ2-1; D is unclear. Germline V gene sequence: CDR1 SNHLY, CDR2 FYNNEI. This CDR3 comprises 13 residues. Trimming pared 0 bases from V and 8 bases from J, leaving 8 bases between. The CDR3 region has the DNA TGTGCCAGCAGTGAAGCGGGCTGGGATGAGCAGTTCTTC. It specifies CASSEAGWDEQFF.

The count of this clone is one. The chain has TRBV11-3 and TRBJ2-7; TRBD1 is a possible D gene (5 bases). The germline gives CDR1 SGHNT, CDR2 YENEEA. The CDR3 is made up of 13 amino acids. The V end lost 7 bases, the J end lost 2 bases, and 12 bases lay between the germline ends. In DNA form, the CDR3 reads TGTGCCAGCACGAAGGGGAATGCCTACGAGCAGTACTTC. This sequence encodes CASTKGNAYEQYF.

V is TRBV7-8 and J is TRBJ1-6; D not resolved. Germline-derived CDR1 and CDR2 are SGHVS and FQNEAQ. Trimming cost V 1 base and J 10 bases, with 23 bases left between them. The CDR3 contains 18 residues. CDR3 region: CASSLDLNEMVRGSPLHF. Written as DNA, the CDR3 is TGTGCCAGCAGCTTAGACCTAAATGAAATGGTGCGGGGATCACCCCTCCACTTT.

The genes are TRBV27 and TRBJ1-5; 8 bases are shared with TRBD1. The CDR3 is 16 amino acids. V gave up 4 bases and J gave up 6 bases; unmatched junction bases: 11. CDR1 and CDR2 (germline): MNHEY, SMNVEV (reference sequence). The CDR3 spells CASSSIGDRKIQPQHF. CDR3 nucleotide sequence: TGTGCCAGCAGTTCTATAGGGGACAGGAAGATTCAGCCCCAGCATTTT.

The chain joins TRBV2 to TRBJ2-5; a weak D match, TRBD2 (5 bases). Germline CDR1 reads SNHLY; CDR2 reads FYNNEI. Trimming removed 0 bases at V and 5 bases at J, with 16 bases between. This CDR3 has 16 amino acids. The CDR3, as DNA: TGTGCCAGCAGTGAAGCGTCTGGACTGAGTTCGGAGACCCAGTACTTC. Residues: CASSEASGLSSETQYF.

This chain joins TRBV23-1 and TRBJ2-2; 8 bases agree with TRBD1. TRBV23-1 is noted as an ORF with a role that remains uncertain. Germline trimming cut 3 bases from V and 1 base from J; bases unmatched to any gene: 7. CDR3 length: 17 amino acids. CDR3 sequence (DNA): TGCGCCAGCAGTCATTCCCGGACAGGGCGGAACACCGGGGAGCTGTTTTTT. Its translation is CASSHSRTGRNTGELFF.

This chain joins TRBV19 and TRBJ1-5; 10 positions agree with TRBD1. V was clipped by 8 bases and J by 1 base; unmatched bases: 8. Germline CDR1 and CDR2: LNHDA and SQIVND (reference sequence). CDR3 length equals 16 residues. The CDR3 nucleotides read TGTGCCAGTCACGTTGCGGGACAGGGGAGCAATCAGCCCCAGCATTTT. This codes for CASHVAGQGSNQPQHF.

This chain joins TRBV7-3 and TRBJ2-2; 8 bases align to TRBD1. Germline loops: CDR1 SGHTA, CDR2 FQGTGA. The V gene end was trimmed by 5 bases and the J gene end by 3 bases; junction bases not matched to a gene: 5. The CDR3 covers 15 residues. This CDR3 reads CASSVQGVHTGELFF. The CDR3 coding sequence is TGTGCCAGCAGCGTACAGGGGGTCCACACCGGGGAGCTGTTTTTT.

The chain couples TRBV7-9 to TRBJ1-4; the D gene is possibly TRBD1 (6 bases). The CDR3 is made up of 16 amino acids. CDR1 is SEHNR, CDR2 FQNEAQ, per germline (reference sequence). V was shortened by 4 bases and J by 2 bases, with 14 bases between the two germline ends. The CDR3 is CASSSYPRGTNEKLFF. The CDR3 region has the DNA TGTGCCAGCAGCTCTTACCCGAGGGGGACTAATGAAAAACTGTTTTTT.

V gene TRBV5-5 combines with J gene TRBJ2-7, with a possible D match to TRBD1 (6 bases). The CDR3 is made up of 16 amino acids. Germline values: CDR1 SGHKS, CDR2 YYEKEE (reference sequence). Between the trimmed V and J ends, which lost 1 base and 1 base, there was a span of 15 bases. The CDR3 reads CASSLSPSGQSYEQYF. The DNA of the CDR3 is TGTGCCAGCAGCTTGTCCCCCTCCGGACAGTCCTACGAGCAGTACTTC.

This rearrangement joins TRBV6-6 to TRBJ2-7; D is possibly TRBD2 (6 bases). Germline V gene sequence: CDR1 MNHNY, CDR2 SVGAGI (reference sequence). Trimming shortened V by 0 bases and J by 3 bases, and 12 bases separated the two germline ends. This CDR3 is built from 15 residues. DNA for the CDR3: TGTGCCAGCAGTTACTCCCAGACTAGATACTACGAGCAGTACTTC. Its protein product is CASSYSQTRYYEQYF.